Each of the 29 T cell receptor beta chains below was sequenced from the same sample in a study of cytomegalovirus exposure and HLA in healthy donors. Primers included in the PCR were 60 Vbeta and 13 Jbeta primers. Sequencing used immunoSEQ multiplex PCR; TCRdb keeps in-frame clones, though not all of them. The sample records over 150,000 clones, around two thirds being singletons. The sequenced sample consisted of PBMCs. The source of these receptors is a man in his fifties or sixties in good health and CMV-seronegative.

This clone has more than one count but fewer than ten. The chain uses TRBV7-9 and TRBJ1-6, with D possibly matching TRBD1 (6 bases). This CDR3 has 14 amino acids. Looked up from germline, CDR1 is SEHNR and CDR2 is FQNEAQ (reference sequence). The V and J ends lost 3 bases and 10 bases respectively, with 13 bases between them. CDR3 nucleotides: TGTGCCAGCAGCTTTTCAGGGGAATACTCACCCCTCCACTTT. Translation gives CASSFSGEYSPLHF.

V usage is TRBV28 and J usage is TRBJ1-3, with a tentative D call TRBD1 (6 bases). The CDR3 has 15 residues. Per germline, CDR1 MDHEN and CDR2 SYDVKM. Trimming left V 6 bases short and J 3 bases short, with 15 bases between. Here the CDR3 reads CASSKYRVRGNTIYF. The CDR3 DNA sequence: TGTGCCAGCAGCAAGTACAGGGTCCGTGGAAACACCATATATTTT. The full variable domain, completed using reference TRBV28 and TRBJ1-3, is DVKVTQSSRYLVKRTGEKVFLECVQDMDHENMFWYRQDPGLGLRLIYFSYDVKMKEKGDIPEGYSVSREKKERFSLILESASTNQTSMYLCASSKYRVRGNTIYFGEGSWLTVV.

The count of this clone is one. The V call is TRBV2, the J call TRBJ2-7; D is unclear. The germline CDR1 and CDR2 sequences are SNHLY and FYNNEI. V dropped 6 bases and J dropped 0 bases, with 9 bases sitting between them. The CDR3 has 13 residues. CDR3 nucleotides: TGTGCCAGCAGAGACACGTTCTCCTACGAGCAGTACTTC. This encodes CASRDTFSYEQYF.

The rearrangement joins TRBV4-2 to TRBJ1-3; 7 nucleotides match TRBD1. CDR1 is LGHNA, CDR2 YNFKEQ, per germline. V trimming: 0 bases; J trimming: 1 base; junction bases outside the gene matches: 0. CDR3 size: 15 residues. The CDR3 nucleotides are TGTGCCAGCAGCCAAGACAGGGGGTCTGGAAACACCATATATTTT. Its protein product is CASSQDRGSGNTIYF.

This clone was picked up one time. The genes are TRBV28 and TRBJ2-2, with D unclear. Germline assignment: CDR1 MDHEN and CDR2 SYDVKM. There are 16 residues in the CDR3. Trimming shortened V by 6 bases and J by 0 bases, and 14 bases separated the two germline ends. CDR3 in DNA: TGTGCCAGCAGCCTCATGGGCCCAACGAACACCGGGGAGCTGTTTTTT. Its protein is CASSLMGPTNTGELFF.

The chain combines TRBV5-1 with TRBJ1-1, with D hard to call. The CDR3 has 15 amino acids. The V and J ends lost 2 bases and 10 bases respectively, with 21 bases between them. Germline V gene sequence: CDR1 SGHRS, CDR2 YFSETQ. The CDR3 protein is CASSFGGSGIRVAFF. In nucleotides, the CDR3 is TGCGCCAGCAGCTTTGGCGGGTCGGGGATCCGCGTAGCTTTCTTT.

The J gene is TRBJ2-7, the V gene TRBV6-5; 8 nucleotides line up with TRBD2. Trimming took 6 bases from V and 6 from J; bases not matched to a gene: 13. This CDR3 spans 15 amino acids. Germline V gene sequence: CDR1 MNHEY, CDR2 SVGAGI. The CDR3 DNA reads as TGTGCCAGCAGCCCCCCACGGGGGGGCCAAGGCGAGCAGTACTTC. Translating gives CASSPPRGGQGEQYF.

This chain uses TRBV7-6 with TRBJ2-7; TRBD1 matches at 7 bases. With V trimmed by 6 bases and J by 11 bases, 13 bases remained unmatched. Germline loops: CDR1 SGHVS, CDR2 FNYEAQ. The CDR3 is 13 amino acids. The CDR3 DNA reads TGTGCCAGCAGTGGAGACACAACAGGGGACAAGTACTTC. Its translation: CASSGDTTGDKYF. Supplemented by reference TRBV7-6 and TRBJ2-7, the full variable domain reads GAGVSQSPRYKVTKRGQDVALRCDPISGHVSLYWYRQALGQGPEFLTYFNYEAQQDKSGLPNDRFSAERPEGSISTLTIQRTEQRDSAMYRCASSGDTTGDKYFGPGTRLTVT.

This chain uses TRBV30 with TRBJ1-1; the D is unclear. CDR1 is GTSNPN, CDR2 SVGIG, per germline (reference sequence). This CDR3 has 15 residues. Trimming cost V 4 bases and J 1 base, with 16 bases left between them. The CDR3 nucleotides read TGTGCCTGGAAGTTTGCTCCCGGGAGGAACACTGAAGCTTTCTTT. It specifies CAWKFAPGRNTEAFF.

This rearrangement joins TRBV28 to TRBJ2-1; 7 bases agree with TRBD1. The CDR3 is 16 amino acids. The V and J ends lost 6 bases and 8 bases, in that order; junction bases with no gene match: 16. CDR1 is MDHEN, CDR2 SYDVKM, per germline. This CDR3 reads CASSSTVTGWGDEQFF. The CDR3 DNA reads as TGTGCCAGCAGCTCTACGGTGACAGGGTGGGGCGATGAGCAGTTCTTC.

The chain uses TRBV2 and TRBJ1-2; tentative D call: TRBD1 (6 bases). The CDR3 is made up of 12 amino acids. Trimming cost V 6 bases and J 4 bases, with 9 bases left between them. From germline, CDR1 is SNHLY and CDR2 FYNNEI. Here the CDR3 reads CASRDSGYGYTF. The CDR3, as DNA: TGTGCCAGCAGGGACAGCGGCTATGGCTACACCTTC.

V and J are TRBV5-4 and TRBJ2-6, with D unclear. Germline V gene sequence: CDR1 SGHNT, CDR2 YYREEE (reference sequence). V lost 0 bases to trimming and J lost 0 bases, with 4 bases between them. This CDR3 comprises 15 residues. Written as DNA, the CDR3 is TGTGCCAGCAGCTTGGCTCTCTCTGGGGCCAACGTCCTGACTTTC. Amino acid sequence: CASSLALSGANVLTF.

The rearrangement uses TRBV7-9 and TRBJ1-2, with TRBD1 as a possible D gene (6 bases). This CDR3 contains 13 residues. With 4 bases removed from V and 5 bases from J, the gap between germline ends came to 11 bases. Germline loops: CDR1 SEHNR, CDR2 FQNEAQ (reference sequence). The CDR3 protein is CASSSGQLYGYTF. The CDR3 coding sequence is TGTGCCAGCAGCTCAGGACAGCTTTATGGCTACACCTTC.

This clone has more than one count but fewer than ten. CDR3 residues: CASSFGRGNQPQHF. The CDR3 bases are TGTGCCAGCAGTTTTGGGAGGGGAAATCAGCCCCAGCATTTT. The J gene is TRBJ1-5, the V gene TRBV28; D may be TRBD1 (5 bases). There are 14 residues in the CDR3. Trimming left V 3 bases short and J 4 bases short, with 10 bases between. The V gene's germline CDR1 is MDHEN and CDR2 SYDVKM.

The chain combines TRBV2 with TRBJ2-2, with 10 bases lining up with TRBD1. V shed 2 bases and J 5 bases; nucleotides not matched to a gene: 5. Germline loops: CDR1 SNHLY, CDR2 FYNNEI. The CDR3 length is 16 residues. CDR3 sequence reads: CASSERGQGTTGELFF. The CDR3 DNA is TGTGCCAGCAGTGAACGGGGACAGGGGACGACCGGGGAGCTGTTTTTT.

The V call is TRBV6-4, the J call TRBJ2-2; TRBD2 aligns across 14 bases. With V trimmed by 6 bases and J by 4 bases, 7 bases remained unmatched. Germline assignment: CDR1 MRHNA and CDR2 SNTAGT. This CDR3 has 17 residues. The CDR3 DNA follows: TGTGCCAGCAGACGGACTAGCGGGGGGCCAAGCACCGGGGAGCTGTTTTTT. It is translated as CASRRTSGGPSTGELFF.

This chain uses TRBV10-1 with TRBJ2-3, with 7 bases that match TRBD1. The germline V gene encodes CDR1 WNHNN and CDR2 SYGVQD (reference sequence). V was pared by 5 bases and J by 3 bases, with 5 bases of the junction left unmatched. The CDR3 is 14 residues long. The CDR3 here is CASSRKGATDTQYF. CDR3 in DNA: TGCGCCAGCAGTCGAAAGGGGGCAACAGATACGCAGTATTTT.

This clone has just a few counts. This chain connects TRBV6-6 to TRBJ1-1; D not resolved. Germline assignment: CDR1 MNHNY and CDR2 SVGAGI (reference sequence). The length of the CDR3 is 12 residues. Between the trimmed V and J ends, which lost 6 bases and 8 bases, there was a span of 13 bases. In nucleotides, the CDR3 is TGTGCCAGCAGCCAACCTAAAAGAGAAGCTTTCTTT. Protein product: CASSQPKREAFF.

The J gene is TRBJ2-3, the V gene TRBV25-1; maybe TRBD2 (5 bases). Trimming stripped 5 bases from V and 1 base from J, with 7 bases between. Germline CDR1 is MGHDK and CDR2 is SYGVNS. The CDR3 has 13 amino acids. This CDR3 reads CASSSGGTDTQYF. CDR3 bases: TGTGCCAGCAGTTCCGGGGGCACAGATACGCAGTATTTT.

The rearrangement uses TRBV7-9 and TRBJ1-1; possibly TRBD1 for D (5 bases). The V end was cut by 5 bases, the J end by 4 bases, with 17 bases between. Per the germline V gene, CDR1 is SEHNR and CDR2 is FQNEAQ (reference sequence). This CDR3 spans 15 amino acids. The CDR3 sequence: CASSPSGGQGTEAFF. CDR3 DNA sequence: TGTGCCAGCAGCCCCTCGGGAGGGCAGGGCACTGAAGCTTTCTTT.

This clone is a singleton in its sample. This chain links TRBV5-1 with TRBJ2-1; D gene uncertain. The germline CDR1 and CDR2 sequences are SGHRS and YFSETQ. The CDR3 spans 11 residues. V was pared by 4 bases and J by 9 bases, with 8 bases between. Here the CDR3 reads CASSGSGEQFF. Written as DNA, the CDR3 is TGCGCCAGCAGCGGTTCAGGTGAGCAGTTCTTC.

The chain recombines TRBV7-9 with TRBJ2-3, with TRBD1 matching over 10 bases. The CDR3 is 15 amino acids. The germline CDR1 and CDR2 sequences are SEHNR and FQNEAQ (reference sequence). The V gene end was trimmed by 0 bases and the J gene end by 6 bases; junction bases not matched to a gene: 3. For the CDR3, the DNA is TGTGCCAGCAGCTTAGCGACAGGGGGCGGTGATACGCAGTATTTT. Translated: CASSLATGGGDTQYF.

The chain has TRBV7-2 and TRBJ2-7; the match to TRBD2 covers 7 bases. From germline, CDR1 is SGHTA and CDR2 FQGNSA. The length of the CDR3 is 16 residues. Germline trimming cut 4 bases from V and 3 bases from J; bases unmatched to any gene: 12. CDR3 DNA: TGTGCCAGCAGCTCGGTCAATAGCGGGTCCCTCTACGAGCAGTACTTC. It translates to CASSSVNSGSLYEQYF.

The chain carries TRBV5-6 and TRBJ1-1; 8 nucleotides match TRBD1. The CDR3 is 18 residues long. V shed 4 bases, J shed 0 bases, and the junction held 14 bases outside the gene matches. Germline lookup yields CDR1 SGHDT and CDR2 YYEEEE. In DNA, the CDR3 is TGTGCCAGCAGCCCCGGGGCAGGGGGCCGAGTATTGAACACTGAAGCTTTCTTT. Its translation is CASSPGAGGRVLNTEAFF.

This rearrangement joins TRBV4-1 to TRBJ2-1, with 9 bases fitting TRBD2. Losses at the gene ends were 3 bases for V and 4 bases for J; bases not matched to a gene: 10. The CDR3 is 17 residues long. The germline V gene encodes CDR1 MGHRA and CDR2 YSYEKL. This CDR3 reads CASSQGGGGGVYNEQFF. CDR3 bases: TGCGCCAGCAGCCAGGGAGGGGGCGGGGGGGTTTACAATGAGCAGTTCTTC.

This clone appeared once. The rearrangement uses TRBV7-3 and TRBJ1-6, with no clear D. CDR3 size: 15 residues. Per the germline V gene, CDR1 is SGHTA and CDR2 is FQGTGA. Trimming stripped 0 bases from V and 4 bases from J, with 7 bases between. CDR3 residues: CASSLTGVYNSPLHF. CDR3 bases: TGTGCCAGCAGCTTAACTGGAGTTTATAATTCACCCCTCCACTTT.

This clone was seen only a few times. CDR3 in amino acids: CASSLNPGLAGGEQYF. As DNA, the CDR3 is TGTGCCAGCAGTCTCAACCCGGGACTAGCGGGGGGTGAGCAGTACTTC. J is TRBJ2-7 and V is TRBV7-2; TRBD2 aligns across 15 bases. Per germline, CDR1 SGHTA and CDR2 FQGNSA. This CDR3 spans 16 amino acids. V dropped 6 bases and J dropped 7; count of bases not matched to a gene: 10.

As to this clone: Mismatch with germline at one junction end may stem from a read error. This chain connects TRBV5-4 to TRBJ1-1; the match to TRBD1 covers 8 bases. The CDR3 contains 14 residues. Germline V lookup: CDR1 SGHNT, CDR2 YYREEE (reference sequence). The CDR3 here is CASSQGQGVTGAFF. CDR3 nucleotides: TGTGCCAGCAGCCAAGGACAGGGCGTAACTGGAGCTTTCTTT.

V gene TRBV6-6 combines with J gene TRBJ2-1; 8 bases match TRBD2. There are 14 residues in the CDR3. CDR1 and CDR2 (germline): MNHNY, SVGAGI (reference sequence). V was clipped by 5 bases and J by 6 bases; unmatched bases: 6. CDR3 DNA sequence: TGTGCCAGCAGTACCCCGGGAGGGTTCAATGAGCAGTTCTTC. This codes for CASSTPGGFNEQFF.